This is a list of T cell receptor beta chains from one sample in a study of identical twins. MiXCR, applied by TCRdb to the 5' RACE reads, yields one record per CDR3 protein. Altogether about 660,000 distinct CDR3 sequences are present, more than 6.5% being singletons, with the ten largest covering 0.98%. These same records also appear under a second study, on yellow fever vaccine responses in identical twins.

The sample was PBMCs. The source is a woman aged 18-29 years in good health. Each CDR3 is given with its conserved first and last residue. Fields, in order: V gene, CDR3 length, clone size, D gene, J gene, CDR3 DNA, CDR3 protein. The D gene is left open where the match is weak. Only some rows state a clone size, as once, few, many or a class for expanded clones.

v_gene: TRBV10-3
len: 15
abundance: many
d_gene: .
j_gene: TRBJ2-5
CDR3nt: TGTGCCATCAGTGAGACAGGGAGGGGCGGAGAGACCCAGTACTTC
CDR3aa: CAISETGRGGETQYF

v_gene: TRBV2
len: 13
abundance: many
d_gene: .
j_gene: TRBJ2-1
CDR3nt: TGTGCCAGCGTCGGGTCCTCCTACAATGAGCAGTTCTTC
CDR3aa: CASVGSSYNEQFF

v_gene: TRBV5-1
len: 16
abundance: .
d_gene: .
j_gene: TRBJ2-2
CDR3nt: TGCGCCAGCAGCTCTAGGACCGCCTCGGGCACCGGGGAGCTGTTTTTT
CDR3aa: CASSSRTASGTGELFF

v_gene: TRBV12-3/TRBV12-4
len: 11
abundance: many
d_gene: .
j_gene: TRBJ1-5
CDR3nt: TGTGCCAGCGGGCCGGGTCAGCCCCAGCATTTT
CDR3aa: CASGPGQPQHF

v_gene: TRBV20-1
len: 16
abundance: few
d_gene: .
j_gene: TRBJ1-1
CDR3nt: TGCAGTGCTAGAACGACAGGTGGCGTGAGGAACACTGAAGCTTTCTTT
CDR3aa: CSARTTGGVRNTEAFF

v_gene: TRBV6-5
len: 16
abundance: few
d_gene: .
j_gene: TRBJ2-5
CDR3nt: TGTGCCAGCAGTTATAGGAGGGGAGCCCTGGCGGAGACCCAGTACTTC
CDR3aa: CASSYRRGALAETQYF

v_gene: TRBV2
len: 13
abundance: .
d_gene: .
j_gene: TRBJ2-1
CDR3nt: TGTGCCAGCATTCCGGGAACGTACAATGAGCAGTTCTTC
CDR3aa: CASIPGTYNEQFF

v_gene: TRBV20-1
len: 14
abundance: few
d_gene: .
j_gene: TRBJ1-2
CDR3nt: TGCAGTGCCCCAACAGGCCTCCGGGACTATGGCTACACCTTC
CDR3aa: CSAPTGLRDYGYTF

v_gene: TRBV29-1
len: 12
abundance: .
d_gene: TRBD1
j_gene: TRBJ2-2
CDR3nt: TGCAGCGTGCAGACAGGGCCCGGGGAGCTGTTTTTT
CDR3aa: CSVQTGPGELFF

v_gene: TRBV5-1
len: 16
abundance: few
d_gene: TRBD2
j_gene: TRBJ2-1
CDR3nt: TGCGCCAGCAGCTTGTTTGTTAGCGGGGGACACAATGAGCAGTTCTTC
CDR3aa: CASSLFVSGGHNEQFF

v_gene: TRBV7-9
len: 14
abundance: .
d_gene: .
j_gene: TRBJ1-2
CDR3nt: TGTGCCAGCAGCCAAAGCGGGACGGCTGATGGCTACACCTTC
CDR3aa: CASSQSGTADGYTF

v_gene: TRBV12-3/TRBV12-4
len: 13
abundance: few
d_gene: .
j_gene: TRBJ2-3
CDR3nt: TGTGCCAGCAGTTCCCCTCCGGGCCCACAGCAGTATTTT
CDR3aa: CASSSPPGPQQYF

v_gene: TRBV20-1
len: 15
abundance: few
d_gene: .
j_gene: TRBJ2-5
CDR3nt: TGCAGTGCTAGAGATTCTAATGGATGGGGGGAGACCCAGTACTTC
CDR3aa: CSARDSNGWGETQYF

v_gene: TRBV29-1
len: 13
abundance: many
d_gene: .
j_gene: TRBJ2-5
CDR3nt: TGCAGCGTTATCGACAGGCCGGGGGGGACCCAGTACTTC
CDR3aa: CSVIDRPGGTQYF

v_gene: TRBV4-1
len: 18
abundance: many
d_gene: TRBD2
j_gene: TRBJ2-5
CDR3nt: TGCGCCAGCAGCCCCTCATTGAAACTAGCGGGAATTCAAGAGACCCAGTACTTC
CDR3aa: CASSPSLKLAGIQETQYF

v_gene: TRBV3-1
len: 14
abundance: .
d_gene: TRBD2
j_gene: TRBJ2-2
CDR3nt: TGTGCCACCAAGCCGGGAGGAGGCACCGGGGAGCTGTTTTTT
CDR3aa: CATKPGGGTGELFF

v_gene: TRBV7-9
len: 15
abundance: few
d_gene: TRBD1
j_gene: TRBJ2-2
CDR3nt: TGTGCCAGCAGCTACGGCAGGGGGCTCCCCGGGGAGCTGTTTTTT
CDR3aa: CASSYGRGLPGELFF

v_gene: TRBV29-1
len: 12
abundance: .
d_gene: .
j_gene: TRBJ2-7
CDR3nt: TGCAGCTTTCTGGACTGGACCTACGAGCAGTACTTC
CDR3aa: CSFLDWTYEQYF

v_gene: TRBV9
len: 13
abundance: .
d_gene: .
j_gene: TRBJ1-1
CDR3nt: TGTGCCAGCAGCGTAGGGATGGACACTGAAGCTTTCTTT
CDR3aa: CASSVGMDTEAFF

v_gene: TRBV11-2
len: 17
abundance: few
d_gene: TRBD2
j_gene: TRBJ2-3
CDR3nt: TGTGCCACCGGTCCCGGGACTAGCGGGGGGGCCAGAGATACGCAGTATTTT
CDR3aa: CATGPGTSGGARDTQYF

v_gene: TRBV7-3
len: 11
abundance: .
d_gene: TRBD1
j_gene: TRBJ2-2
CDR3nt: TGTGCCAGCAGCTCCGACAGGGTACTGTTTTTT
CDR3aa: CASSSDRVLFF

v_gene: TRBV7-9
len: 14
abundance: many
d_gene: .
j_gene: TRBJ2-7
CDR3nt: TGTGCCAGCAGCTTAGGGGACATCTCCTACGAGCAGTACTTC
CDR3aa: CASSLGDISYEQYF

v_gene: TRBV3-1
len: 14
abundance: many
d_gene: TRBD2
j_gene: TRBJ2-5
CDR3nt: TGTGCCAGCAGCCAGGGACTAGCTGGAGAGACCCAGTACTTC
CDR3aa: CASSQGLAGETQYF

v_gene: TRBV29-1
len: 14
abundance: .
d_gene: .
j_gene: TRBJ1-2
CDR3nt: TGCAGCGTCTTAGGGACGGAAGCTAACTATGGCTACACCTTC
CDR3aa: CSVLGTEANYGYTF

v_gene: TRBV5-1
len: 15
abundance: many
d_gene: TRBD1
j_gene: TRBJ2-3
CDR3nt: TGCGCCAGCAGCCCGGGACAGACCGGGCGGGATACGCAGTATTTT
CDR3aa: CASSPGQTGRDTQYF

v_gene: TRBV4-1
len: 16
abundance: .
d_gene: TRBD2
j_gene: TRBJ2-5
CDR3nt: TGCGCCAGCAGCCAAGATTTAGGGGCGGGAGAGGAGACCCAGTACTTC
CDR3aa: CASSQDLGAGEETQYF

v_gene: TRBV3-1
len: 15
abundance: few
d_gene: TRBD2
j_gene: TRBJ2-5
CDR3nt: TGTGCCAGCAGCCAAGGCGGGGGGGCTAGAGAGACCCAGTACTTC
CDR3aa: CASSQGGGARETQYF

v_gene: TRBV25-1
len: 16
abundance: few
d_gene: .
j_gene: TRBJ1-3
CDR3nt: TGTGCCAGCAGTGAATCTGGCCTACTGTTAGGAAACACCATATATTTT
CDR3aa: CASSESGLLLGNTIYF

v_gene: TRBV29-1
len: 12
abundance: .
d_gene: .
j_gene: TRBJ2-5
CDR3nt: TGCAGCGTTCCAGCCTGGGAAGAGACCCAGTACTTC
CDR3aa: CSVPAWEETQYF

v_gene: TRBV12-3/TRBV12-4
len: 15
abundance: many
d_gene: TRBD2
j_gene: TRBJ2-3
CDR3nt: TGTGCCAGCAGTTTTTACGCGGGGGGCCCAGATACGCAGTATTTT
CDR3aa: CASSFYAGGPDTQYF

v_gene: TRBV7-9
len: 13
abundance: .
d_gene: .
j_gene: TRBJ1-5
CDR3nt: TGTGCCAGCAGCCAACAGCGGGGTCAGCCCCAGCATTTT
CDR3aa: CASSQQRGQPQHF

v_gene: TRBV14
len: 16
abundance: few
d_gene: TRBD1
j_gene: TRBJ2-3
CDR3nt: TGTGCCAGCAGCCCCCCAGTGGGACAGGCGGGAGATACGCAGTATTTT
CDR3aa: CASSPPVGQAGDTQYF

v_gene: TRBV29-1
len: 13
abundance: many
d_gene: TRBD1
j_gene: TRBJ2-2
CDR3nt: TGCAGCGTTTCGGACAGGGGAGCCGGGGAGCTGTTTTTT
CDR3aa: CSVSDRGAGELFF

v_gene: TRBV5-1
len: 17
abundance: .
d_gene: TRBD2
j_gene: TRBJ2-1
CDR3nt: TGCGCCAGCAGCTCCTCTTTGACTAGCGGGAGTTACAATGAGCAGTTCTTC
CDR3aa: CASSSSLTSGSYNEQFF

v_gene: TRBV20-1
len: 20
abundance: .
d_gene: .
j_gene: TRBJ2-2
CDR3nt: TGCAGTGCTAGAGATCATACGCGCAGCCAGGGGCCCCTTCTCACCGGGGAGCTGTTTTTT
CDR3aa: CSARDHTRSQGPLLTGELFF

v_gene: TRBV29-1
len: 12
abundance: few
d_gene: .
j_gene: TRBJ2-3
CDR3nt: TGCAGCATGACGGGCTCCACAGATACGCAGTATTTT
CDR3aa: CSMTGSTDTQYF

v_gene: TRBV28
len: 15
abundance: many
d_gene: .
j_gene: TRBJ2-2
CDR3nt: TGTGCCAGCAGAAGCCAGGGGTTGGACACCGGGGAGCTGTTTTTT
CDR3aa: CASRSQGLDTGELFF

v_gene: TRBV7-7
len: 12
abundance: .
d_gene: .
j_gene: TRBJ2-5
CDR3nt: TGTGCTAGCAGTGAGGGGACGGAGACCCAGTACTTC
CDR3aa: CASSEGTETQYF

v_gene: TRBV9
len: 16
abundance: few
d_gene: .
j_gene: TRBJ2-1
CDR3nt: TGTGCCAGCAGCCTCAGGGTAGTCCCCCCGGACAATGAGCAGTTCTTC
CDR3aa: CASSLRVVPPDNEQFF

v_gene: TRBV10-3
len: 20
abundance: few
d_gene: .
j_gene: TRBJ2-3
CDR3nt: TGTGCCATCAGCCGGGACAGCTGGGACTTCCTCTTTTCTAGCACAGATACGCAGTATTTT
CDR3aa: CAISRDSWDFLFSSTDTQYF

v_gene: TRBV20-1
len: 15
abundance: once
d_gene: .
j_gene: TRBJ1-5
CDR3nt: TGCAGTGCTAGAGCCGGCTCATGGGGGAATCAGCCCCAGCATTTT
CDR3aa: CSARAGSWGNQPQHF

v_gene: TRBV12-3/TRBV12-4
len: 12
abundance: many
d_gene: TRBD2
j_gene: TRBJ2-7
CDR3nt: TGTGCCGTGACTAGCGGGAGAGGCGAGCAGTACTTC
CDR3aa: CAVTSGRGEQYF